This T cell receptor beta chain was obtained from a study of T cell repertoires in cytomegalovirus infection (dated by TCRdb to 2018 to 2020). In the study overall: Donor HLA type was relevant to the analysis, as public TCR beta signatures indicated carriage of CMV infection together with the matching HLA type. Results and caveats for the whole study, not just this receptor: Cumulative frequency of public TCR beta family members discriminated carriers of CMV infection plus the relevant HLA type in this cohort and an independent approximately 370-donor cohort. The ex vivo response was dominated by HLA-C-restricted CMV-specific TCR beta clonotypes, which also provided the single most frequent clonotype in two of eight donors.

This clonotype appeared a few times. It lacks a known antigen. There are no base qualities to consult, and no much larger clone falls within one base. These reads were obtained on an Illumina HiSeq 1500. TCRdb trimmed the raw reads at Q25, called clones with MiXCR and kept productive beta chains. Here each entry gathers all rows of one CDR3 protein and keeps the most common genes and DNA. The sample has some 120,000 distinct CDR3 sequences on record, over 9% of them singletons. Around a third of the sample belongs to the ten largest clones. Per the germline V gene, LGHNA is the CDR1 and YNFKEQ is the CDR2. The CDR3 spans 20 residues, from the cysteine through the phenylalanine. This entry keeps only the CDR3 DNA: 60 bases, framed from base 1. V is clipped by 1 base and J by 0 bases, and the sequence between their germline boundaries is 24 bases long.

Input material: PBMCs, sequenced either directly or after in vitro stimulation (not recorded which). The receptor was derived from a human donor in good health (CMV status not recorded). Some clones in this sample may be carry-over from other donors' samples. This chain is built from TRBV4-2 and TRBJ1-1, with TRBD1 perhaps the D gene, on 6 matching bases. The CDR3 protein sequence reads: CASSQGYEWGHPNLNTEAFF. In nucleotide form, the sequence is TGTGCCAGCAGCCAAGGCTACGAATGGGGGCATCCCAATCTGAACACTGAAGCTTTCTTT.